A selection of T cell receptor beta chains follows, all from one sample in a study of CD8+CD57+ T cells in acquired aplastic anemia. TCRdb itself ran the reads through MiXCR, one entry per CDR3 protein. The profile covers 110,000 or so distinct CDR3 sequences, with 45% to 60% appearing a single time and 29% taken by the ten largest. Sequenced input: sorted CD4+, CD8+, or CD8+CD57+ T cells (not recorded which) from PBMCs. These receptors were collected from a human donor with aplastic anemia. Both conserved end residues are part of each CDR3. Fields, in order: V gene, J gene, clone size, D gene, CDR3 DNA, CDR3 protein. A D gene is named only where the DNA matches it firmly. Size is omitted from some rows. Given values are once, few, many or a class for expanded clones.

TRBV9	TRBJ1-1	.	.	TGTGCCAGCAGTTATACCGACCGTAACACTGAAGCTTTCTTT	CASSYTDRNTEAFF
TRBV9	TRBJ2-1	.	.	TGTGCCAGCAGCGCCCCGCCCGAGAATGAGCAGTTCTTC	CASSAPPENEQFF
TRBV20-1	TRBJ2-1	.	.	TGCAGCTTAATCGGGGAGAGCTCCTACAATGAGCAGTTCTTC	CSLIGESSYNEQFF
TRBV2	TRBJ1-6	many	.	TGTGCCAGCAGAGCCCCGGGCAGCTCCTATAATTCACCCCTCCACTTT	CASRAPGSSYNSPLHF
TRBV7-9	TRBJ2-3	.	.	TGTGCCAGCGGACCGGGGGCGTACACAGATACGCAGTATTTT	CASGPGAYTDTQYF
TRBV20-1	TRBJ2-1	.	TRBD1	TGCAGTGCTAGCGGGATATCAGGGGGCTCTGGGGAGCAGTTCTTC	CSASGISGGSGEQFF
TRBV7-2	TRBJ2-3	few	.	TGTGCCAGCAGCTTATGGGGAGATACGCAGTATTTT	CASSLWGDTQYF
TRBV9	TRBJ2-7	many	.	TGTGCCAGCAGCGTAGACCAGGGCCGCGAGCAGTACTTC	CASSVDQGREQYF
TRBV15	TRBJ2-3	.	TRBD2	TGTGTCACCAGCAGACTGGAGCGGGGCCACGGCACAGAGACGCAGTATTTT	CVTSRLERGHGTETQYF
TRBV7-9	TRBJ2-1	.	TRBD2	TGTGCCAGCAGCCCGGGACTAGCGGTTGGCAATGAGCAGTTCTTC	CASSPGLAVGNEQFF
TRBV7-2	TRBJ2-3	.	.	TGTGCCAGCAGCTTGAGTACAGGGCAAGATACGCAGTATTTT	CASSLSTGQDTQYF
TRBV20-1	TRBJ2-1	many	.	TGCAGTGCTAGAGATCGGAAGGGGACCCTAATATCCTACAATGAGCAGTTCTTC	CSARDRKGTLISYNEQFF
TRBV7-8	TRBJ1-2	.	.	TGTGCCAGCAGCTCGACCAACTATGGCTACACCTTC	CASSSTNYGYTF
TRBV7-9	TRBJ2-2	few	.	TGTGCCAGCAGACCCACAGGGGAGCTGTTTTTT	CASRPTGELFF
TRBV27	TRBJ2-7	.	.	TGTGCCAGCAGTTTAGCTAGTCCTTACGAGCAGTACTTC	CASSLASPYEQYF
TRBV19	TRBJ1-5	.	.	TGTGCCAGCAGTACATCCGGGGGCTATAGCAATCAGCCCCAGCATTTT	CASSTSGGYSNQPQHF
TRBV20-1	TRBJ2-7	.	TRBD2	TGCAGTGCTAGACGACCGGGACTAACGTCTTCCAACGAGCAGTACTTC	CSARRPGLTSSNEQYF
TRBV7-6	TRBJ2-3	.	TRBD2	TGTGCCAGCAGCCCTCGGAGCGGGGCAACAGATACGCAGTATTTT	CASSPRSGATDTQYF
TRBV7-9	TRBJ2-7	.	TRBD1	TGTGCCAGCAGCTCTAGGGGACAGTCCTACGAGCAGTACTTC	CASSSRGQSYEQYF
TRBV7-2	TRBJ1-3	.	.	TGTGCCAGCCAGAACCTCCGCATCTCTGGAAACACCATATATTTT	CASQNLRISGNTIYF
TRBV12-5	TRBJ2-1	many	TRBD2	TGTGCTAGTGGTAGTAGCGGGAGTCGTTTTGAGCAGTTCTTC	CASGSSGSRFEQFF
TRBV5-1	TRBJ2-2	.	.	TGCGCCAGCAGCTTGGTTCAGGGTAACACCGGGGAGCCGTTTTTT	CASSLVQGNTGEPFF
TRBV5-1	TRBJ2-5	.	.	TGCGCCAGCAGCTCCAGGGGTCGGGAGACCCAGTACTTC	CASSSRGRETQYF
TRBV27	TRBJ2-4	few	.	TGTGCCAGCAAAGCTCGGGCACTACAGGCCAAAAACATTCAGTACTTC	CASKARALQAKNIQYF
TRBV2	TRBJ2-7	.	TRBD2	TGTGCCAGCCAGGCTAGCGGGGGCTCCTACGAGCAGTACTTC	CASQASGGSYEQYF
TRBV7-2	TRBJ1-6	.	.	TGTGCCAGCAGCTTCCCAGCTAATTCACCCCTCCACTTT	CASSFPANSPLHF
TRBV3-1	TRBJ2-2	few	.	TGTGCCAGCAGCCAAGAACGCGACTCTATGACGAGGGCCGGGGAGCTGTTTTTT	CASSQERDSMTRAGELFF
TRBV7-9	TRBJ2-3	.	.	TGTGCCAGCAGCCAGGTCGGGTCGACGCAGTATTTT	CASSQVGSTQYF
TRBV6-4	TRBJ2-2	.	.	TGTGCCAGCAGTGACAGGGAAGCCGGGGAGCTGTTTTTT	CASSDREAGELFF
TRBV10-3	TRBJ1-5	.	.	TGTGCCATCAGTGAGGACCCTACTCATCAGCCCCAGCATTTT	CAISEDPTHQPQHF
TRBV7-2	TRBJ1-2	.	.	TGTGCCAGCAGGACCGACCTGTCGGGCTACACCTTC	CASRTDLSGYTF
TRBV11-2	TRBJ1-5	.	.	TGTGCCAGCAGCTTAGACCGGAGTCAGCCCCAGCATTTT	CASSLDRSQPQHF
TRBV15	TRBJ2-3	.	TRBD2	TGTGCCACCAGCGGGGGACTAGCGGAGCAGTATTTT	CATSGGLAEQYF
TRBV11-1	TRBJ2-1	once	.	TGTGCCAGCAGCTACCAAGGACAAGACAATGAGCAGTTCTTC	CASSYQGQDNEQFF
TRBV7-8	TRBJ1-2	once	TRBD1	TGTGCCAGCAGCAAACGACAGGGGGAAGCGTTTCACTATGGCTACACCTTC	CASSKRQGEAFHYGYTF
TRBV11-2	TRBJ2-3	few	TRBD2	TGTGCCAGCAGCCCGACCGGGGGAAGCGGGGGGGGCACAGATACGCAGTATTTT	CASSPTGGSGGGTDTQYF
TRBV20-1	TRBJ2-1	many	.	TGCAGTGCTAGGGTGGAACTACTTGAGCAGTTCTTC	CSARVELLEQFF
TRBV19	TRBJ1-1	few	.	TGTGCCAGTAGTATAGAGAGGGGCACTGAAGCTTTCTTT	CASSIERGTEAFF
TRBV7-2	TRBJ1-2	.	.	TGTGCCAGCAGCTTAGTTGGCTACACCTTC	CASSLVGYTF
TRBV25-1	TRBJ2-7	few	TRBD1	TGTGCCAGCAGCGCATCCTCCGGGACAGGGGCCTACGAGCAGTACTTC	CASSASSGTGAYEQYF
TRBV9	TRBJ2-3	.	TRBD2	TGTGCCAGCAGCATCCGAGGGACTAGCGATACGCAGTATTTT	CASSIRGTSDTQYF
TRBV7-8	TRBJ1-2	.	.	TGTGCCAGCAGCCTCCAGGGACCCTATGGCTACACCTTC	CASSLQGPYGYTF